Sequencing of this TCR beta chain was carried out in a study of human T cells and chemical hapten exposure. Study overall: Patch testing was performed with 0.01% DPC on the upper back, with reading at 6 days.

Time point specified: patch test 1, 2 weeks after DPC sensitization. Treatment here: therapeutic diphenylcyclopropenone sensitization with weekly scalp DPC. Patients had alopecia, were aged 18 to 70, and were not pregnant. The V and J ends lost 1 base and 5 bases, in that order; junction bases with no gene match: 8. In germline, CDR1 is SGHRS, CDR2 YFSETQ. The CDR3 consists of 16 residues. Each CDR3 protein gets one entry after TCRdb re-called the RACE reads with MiXCR. The sample lists over 85,000 distinct CDR3 sequences; around an eighth were seen once. This clonotype came up a few times. The target antigen is unknown. Findings and limits, study-wide: No alteration of TCRs above 1 in 1000 frequency was seen with DPC sensitization. Alopecia in the donors means their immune response may deviate from healthy people's.

The chain couples TRBV5-1 to TRBJ2-1; 8 positions match TRBD2. Sequenced here: whole blood, sampled in connection with sensitization to the hapten diphenylcyclopropenone (DPC). The TCR was taken from a woman aged 40 to 55 with alopecia areata. Some clones in this sample may be carry-over from other donors' samples. The CDR3 sequence: CASSLPPTSANNEQFF. The CDR3 DNA reads as TGCGCCAGCAGCTTGCCTCCGACTAGCGCGAACAATGAGCAGTTCTTC.